The source of this TCR beta chain is a study of human T cells and chemical hapten exposure. Study-wide background: Per-sample TCR yields varied mainly from small pooled library volume differences. Study-wide points: The number of TCRs over 1 in 1000 frequency stayed unchanged after DPC.

The library attached unique molecular identifiers to individual cDNA molecules. TCRdb called the RACE reads again in MiXCR, with one record for every CDR3 protein. There are some 81,000 distinct CDR3 sequences in the sample; 7% to 9.5% occur only once, and about 1.7% lies in the top ten. Time point noted: healthy volunteer bleed at 6 weeks. Extraction yielded total RNA from whole blood (unfractionated). The CDR3 runs 14 residues. With 3 bases removed from V and 4 bases from J, the gap between germline ends came to 12 bases. Germline V lookup: CDR1 SGHAT, CDR2 FQDESV (reference sequence). With regard to this clonotype: The target antigen is unknown.

The clonotype originates from a female donor in good health. Some clones in this sample may be carry-over from other donors' samples. Source material: whole blood. The chain carries TRBV11-1 and TRBJ1-1, with D uncertain. CDR3 bases: TGTGCCAGCAGCTTTCGTCCACATTCCACTGAAGCTTTCTTT. Translating gives CASSFRPHSTEAFF.